This T cell receptor beta chain was recovered during a study of blood T cells in healthy people across ages. The CDR3 is 13 amino acids. CDR1 and CDR2 from the germline V gene are MNHNS and SASEGT. V lost 6 bases, J lost 6 bases, and 11 bases lay in between. It was with a sample-barcoded 5' primer and a J-beta primer mix that a second PCR of about 6 to 12 cycles was run. TCRdb reanalysed the 5' RACE reads using MiXCR and keeps one entry per CDR3 protein. The repertoire holds almost 1 million distinct CDR3 sequences, with 51% as singletons. The sequenced sample consisted of blood. The receptor's source is a woman aged 55-70 years in good health. This chain uses TRBV6-1 with TRBJ2-2; D remains unclear. The CDR3 region is CASRPNLAGELFF. In DNA, the CDR3 is TGTGCCAGCAGACCTAATTTGGCCGGGGAGCTGTTTTTT.